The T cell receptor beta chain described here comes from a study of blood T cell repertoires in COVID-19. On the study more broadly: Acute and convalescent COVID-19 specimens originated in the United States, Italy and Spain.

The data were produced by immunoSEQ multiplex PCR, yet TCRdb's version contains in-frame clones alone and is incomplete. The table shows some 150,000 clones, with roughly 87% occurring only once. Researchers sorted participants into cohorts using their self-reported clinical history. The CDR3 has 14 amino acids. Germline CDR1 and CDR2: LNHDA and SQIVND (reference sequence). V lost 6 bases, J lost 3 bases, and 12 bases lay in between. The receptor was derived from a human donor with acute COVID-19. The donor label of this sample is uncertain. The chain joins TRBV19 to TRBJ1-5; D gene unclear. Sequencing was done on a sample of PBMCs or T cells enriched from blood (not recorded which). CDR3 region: CASRTSGFNQPQHF. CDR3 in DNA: TGTGCCAGTAGAACCTCAGGATTCAATCAGCCCCAGCATTTT. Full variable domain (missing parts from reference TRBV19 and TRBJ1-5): DGGITQSPKYLFRKEGQNVTLSCEQNLNHDAMYWYRQDPGQGLRLIYYSQIVNDFQKGDIAEGYSVSREKKESFPLTVTSAQKNPTAFYLCASRTSGFNQPQHFGDGTRLSIL.